One sample yielded the 18 T cell receptor beta chains listed below, sequenced in a study of blood T cell repertoires in COVID-19. The table came from immunoSEQ multiplex PCR; TCRdb's copy has only in-frame clones and leaves some out. The repertoire holds approximately 250,000 clones, with 86% as singletons. The sample was peripheral blood. The source of these receptors is a woman of 80 years or more with COVID-19, enrolled during active disease.

This rearrangement joins TRBV27 to TRBJ1-6; D unresolved. Germline V gene sequence: CDR1 MNHEY, CDR2 SMNVEV (reference sequence). This CDR3 is 15 amino acids long. Trimming took 2 bases from V and 12 from J, leaving 17 bases between them. CDR3 in amino acids: CASSLKAVRGGPLHF. As DNA, the CDR3 is TGTGCCAGCAGTTTAAAGGCAGTCCGGGGAGGACCCCTCCACTTT.

The gene calls are TRBV7-3 and TRBJ2-2; TRBD2 aligns across 7 bases. Germline loops: CDR1 SGHTA, CDR2 FQGTGA. The length of the CDR3 is 15 residues. V shed 5 bases and J 6 bases; nucleotides not matched to a gene: 9. The CDR3 protein is CASSPGTTGPGELFF. Written as DNA, the CDR3 is TGTGCCAGCAGCCCTGGGACTACGGGACCCGGGGAGCTGTTTTTT.

The V call is TRBV25-1, the J call TRBJ1-1; D perhaps matches TRBD1 (5 bases). The CDR3 contains 15 residues. The germline V gene encodes CDR1 MGHDK and CDR2 SYGVNS. The V and J ends lost 3 bases and 5 bases respectively, with 16 bases between them. The CDR3 reads CASSDLGGARTEAFF. The CDR3 nucleotides read TGTGCCAGCAGTGACTTGGGCGGGGCGCGGACTGAAGCTTTCTTT.

The gene calls are TRBV18 and TRBJ2-1, with TRBD1 identical over 10 bases. Germline values: CDR1 KGHSH, CDR2 LQKENI. J was trimmed by 7 bases and V by 4 bases; bases with no gene match: 7. This CDR3 contains 15 residues. CDR3 in DNA: TGTGCCAGCTCACTTACGACAGGGGGCGAGAATGAGCAGTTCTTC. Residues: CASSLTTGGENEQFF.

The rearrangement joins TRBV6-6 to TRBJ1-1; TRBD1 matches 8 bases. V trimming: 6 bases; J trimming: 5 bases; junction bases outside the gene matches: 8. Looked up from germline, CDR1 is MNHNY and CDR2 is SVGAGI (reference sequence). The CDR3 is 14 amino acids. CDR3 amino acids: CASRPTGAGTEAFF. The CDR3 DNA reads as TGTGCCAGCAGACCGACAGGGGCTGGAACTGAAGCTTTCTTT.

This clone has just a few counts. This chain uses TRBV11-2 with TRBJ1-1, with no clear D. The germline V and J ends were trimmed by 7 bases and 2 bases, with 14 bases remaining between them. Germline CDR1 and CDR2: SGHAT and FQNNGV. This CDR3 comprises 14 residues. The CDR3 region has the DNA TGTGCCAGCACCCATCTCCCAGGAAACACTGAAGCTTTCTTT. Amino acids: CASTHLPGNTEAFF.

The V call is TRBV5-8, the J call TRBJ1-2; possible D gene TRBD1, 6 bases. V shed 5 bases and J shed 2 bases, with 10 bases lying between them. The CDR3 runs 13 residues. Per the germline V gene, CDR1 is SGHTS and CDR2 is YDEGEE. In DNA form, the CDR3 reads TGTGCCAGCAGTCCGGACAGCAACTATGGCTACACCTTC. Residues: CASSPDSNYGYTF.

A single count supports this clone. This chain links TRBV3-1 (or the pseudogene TRBV3-2) with TRBJ2-2; D remains ambiguous. Per the germline V gene, CDR1 is LGHDT and CDR2 is YNNKEL (reference sequence). The CDR3 length is 14 residues. V was cut by 4 bases and J by 1 base, with 7 bases left in between. The CDR3 DNA reads TGTGCCAGCAGCCTGGGCCGGAACACCGGGGAGCTGTTTTTT. Protein product: CASSLGRNTGELFF.

Written as DNA, the CDR3 is TGCGCCAGCAGCTTGGGTCCCGGACAGGGGGCGGCGAATGAGCAGTTCTTC. This encodes CASSLGPGQGAANEQFF. This chain joins TRBV5-1 and TRBJ2-1; 11 positions agree with TRBD1. The germline CDR1 and CDR2 sequences are SGHRS and YFSETQ. The V and J ends lost 0 bases and 7 bases, in that order; junction bases with no gene match: 9. The CDR3 has 17 residues.

J is TRBJ2-5 and V is TRBV18, with D possibly TRBD1 on 6 matching bases. Germline CDR1 reads KGHSH; CDR2 reads LQKENI. Trimming shortened V by 2 bases and J by 4 bases, and 8 bases separated the two germline ends. This CDR3 is 13 amino acids long. The CDR3 loop reads CASSPGTLETQYF. The DNA of the CDR3 is TGTGCCAGCTCACCAGGGACATTAGAGACCCAGTACTTC.

This chain links TRBV14 with TRBJ2-7, with D unclear. Per the germline V gene, CDR1 is SGHDN and CDR2 is FVKESK. Trimming took off 4 bases at V and 2 bases at J, with 12 bases between the two ends. CDR3 length: 14 residues. The CDR3 is CASSPRGGAYEQYF. The CDR3 nucleotides read TGTGCCAGCAGCCCCCGAGGCGGAGCCTACGAGCAGTACTTC.

The chain uses TRBV6-5 and TRBJ1-5, with 10 bases that match TRBD1. The length of the CDR3 is 14 residues. Per the germline V gene, CDR1 is MNHEY and CDR2 is SVGAGI. V lost 6 bases to trimming and J lost 5 bases; unmatched junction nucleotides: 4. CDR3 DNA sequence: TGTGCCAGCAGATTGACAGGGGGCCATCAGCCCCAGCATTTT. Its translation: CASRLTGGHQPQHF.

With regard to this clone: Other DNA sequences of this sample code for an identical CDR3. The chain couples TRBV5-1 to TRBJ2-5; 8 bases align to TRBD1. J was trimmed by 4 bases and V by 2 bases; bases with no gene match: 7. CDR3 length: 15 residues. The germline V gene has CDR1 SGHRS and CDR2 YFSETQ. In DNA form, the CDR3 reads TGCGCCAGCAGCTTCTCAGGGGGCGCGGGAGAGACCCAGTACTTC. It encodes CASSFSGGAGETQYF.

This chain joins TRBV2 and TRBJ1-5, with unresolved D. Germline V gene sequence: CDR1 SNHLY, CDR2 FYNNEI. The CDR3 extends over 15 amino acids. V dropped 7 bases and J dropped 7 bases, with 20 bases sitting between them. CDR3 nucleotide sequence: TGTGCCAGCAAGCGGGATTTGGAGATCAGACAGCCCCAGCATTTT. This codes for CASKRDLEIRQPQHF.

This sequence joins TRBV18 and TRBJ1-5; no clear D. Germline CDR1 KGHSH, CDR2 LQKENI. Deletions cut 3 bases from V and 2 bases from J, with 8 bases between. The CDR3 length is 14 residues. The CDR3 region is CASSPFGGNQPQHF. The CDR3 region has the DNA TGTGCCAGCTCACCGTTTGGAGGCAATCAGCCCCAGCATTTT.

J is TRBJ1-2 and V is TRBV7-2; 9 bases are a match to TRBD1. The CDR3 runs to 15 residues. Germline-derived CDR1 and CDR2 are SGHTA and FQGNSA. The ends lost 4 bases at V and 5 bases at J; junction bases unmatched: 8. The CDR3 reads CASSSAPGQGYGYTF. In nucleotides, the CDR3 is TGTGCCAGCAGCTCCGCACCGGGACAGGGTTATGGCTACACCTTC.

CDR3 amino acids: CASTPYEGSFQPQHF. Here the CDR3 DNA reads TGTGCCAGTACCCCGTACGAGGGTTCCTTTCAGCCCCAGCATTTT. The V and J genes are TRBV19 and TRBJ1-5, with D uncertain. This CDR3 comprises 15 residues. The germline V and J ends were trimmed by 7 bases and 6 bases, with 19 bases remaining between them. Germline V gene lookup returns CDR1 LNHDA and CDR2 SQIVND (reference sequence).

The genes are TRBV4-1 and TRBJ2-7, with D possibly matching TRBD1 (6 bases). The germline V and J ends were trimmed by 6 bases and 4 bases, with 16 bases remaining between them. Germline V gene data show CDR1 as MGHRA and CDR2 as YSYEKL. This CDR3 has 14 amino acids. The CDR3 DNA reads as TGCGCCAGCAGTTACTCCCTAGGGGGATACGAGCAGTACTTC. Amino acids: CASSYSLGGYEQYF.